These T cell receptor beta chains were read from a single sample in a study of T-cell memory formation after mild COVID-19. TCRdb reprocessed the 5' RACE reads via MiXCR and lists one record per CDR3 protein. The sample has around 200,000 distinct CDR3 sequences, roughly a tenth seen once; the top ten hold 2.5% to 3.5%. Source material: PBMCs or a T cell subset sorted from them (not recorded which). These receptor sequences come from a man aged 18 to 29 who had mild COVID-19 (a few samples of this study predate the infection). Cell type and time point are not known. The CDR3 runs from the conserved cysteine through the conserved F or W. D genes are given only for firm matches. Only part of the rows carry a size: once, few, many, or a class if the clone is expanded.

J gene | V gene | clone size | D gene | CDR3 protein | CDR3 DNA
TRBJ2-2 | TRBV7-2 | many | - | CASLLRRGAGELFF | TGTGCCAGCCTCCTTAGGCGAGGCGCCGGGGAGCTGTTTTTT
TRBJ2-7 | TRBV7-2 | - | - | CASSLPQYF | TGTGCCAGCAGCTTGCCTCAGTACTTC
TRBJ2-7 | TRBV20-1 | - | - | CSAGDSWTYEQYF | TGCAGTGCCGGGGACTCATGGACCTACGAGCAGTACTTC
TRBJ2-1 | TRBV12-3/TRBV12-4 | - | TRBD2 | CASSIREGSYNEQFF | TGTGCCAGCAGTATTCGGGAGGGCTCCTACAATGAGCAGTTCTTC
TRBJ2-4 | TRBV7-9 | many | - | CASSLWDRNIQYF | TGTGCCAGCAGCTTATGGGATAGAAACATTCAGTACTTC
TRBJ1-1 | TRBV5-1 | - | TRBD1 | CASSPRGPGEAFF | TGCGCCAGCAGCCCGAGGGGGCCAGGTGAAGCTTTCTTT
TRBJ2-6 | TRBV5-1 | few | - | CASTPSLAGANVLTF | TGCGCCAGCACCCCCTCGCTAGCTGGGGCCAACGTCCTGACTTTC
TRBJ2-1 | TRBV4-3 | few | TRBD1 | CASSRSQGANNEQFF | TGCGCCAGCAGCCGTAGCCAGGGGGCGAACAATGAGCAGTTCTTC
TRBJ1-5 | TRBV12-3/TRBV12-4 | few | - | CASSLQGLGQPQHF | TGTGCCAGCAGTTTACAGGGGCTAGGACAGCCCCAGCATTTT
TRBJ2-3 | TRBV28 | few | TRBD2 | CASREAGEADTQYF | TGTGCCAGCAGAGAAGCGGGAGAGGCGGATACGCAGTATTTT
TRBJ1-5 | TRBV7-2 | - | TRBD1 | CASNVQGNNQHQHF | TGTGCCAGCAATGTACAGGGGAACAATCAGCACCAGCATTTT
TRBJ2-1 | TRBV19 | few | TRBD2 | CASSIWRGSLNEQFF | TGTGCCAGTAGTATCTGGCGGGGGTCCTTGAATGAGCAGTTCTTC
TRBJ1-6 | TRBV7-9 | - | - | CASRPSALSGFGSPLHF | TGTGCCAGCAGGCCTTCCGCCCTCTCGGGGTTCGGGTCACCCCTCCACTTT
TRBJ1-1 | TRBV6-6 | few | - | CASSSSGTATEAFF | TGTGCCAGCAGTTCTTCCGGGACGGCCACTGAAGCTTTCTTT